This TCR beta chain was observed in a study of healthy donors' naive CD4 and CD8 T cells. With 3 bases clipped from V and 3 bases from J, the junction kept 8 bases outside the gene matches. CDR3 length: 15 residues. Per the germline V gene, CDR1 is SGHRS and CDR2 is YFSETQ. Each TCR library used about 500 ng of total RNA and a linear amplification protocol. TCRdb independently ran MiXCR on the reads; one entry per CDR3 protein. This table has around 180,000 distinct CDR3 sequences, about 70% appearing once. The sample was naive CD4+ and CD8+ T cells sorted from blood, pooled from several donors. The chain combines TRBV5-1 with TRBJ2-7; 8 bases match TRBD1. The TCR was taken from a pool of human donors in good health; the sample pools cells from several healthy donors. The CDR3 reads CASSSGTGGFYEQYF. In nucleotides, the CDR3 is TGCGCCAGCAGCTCCGGGACAGGAGGTTTCTACGAGCAGTACTTC.